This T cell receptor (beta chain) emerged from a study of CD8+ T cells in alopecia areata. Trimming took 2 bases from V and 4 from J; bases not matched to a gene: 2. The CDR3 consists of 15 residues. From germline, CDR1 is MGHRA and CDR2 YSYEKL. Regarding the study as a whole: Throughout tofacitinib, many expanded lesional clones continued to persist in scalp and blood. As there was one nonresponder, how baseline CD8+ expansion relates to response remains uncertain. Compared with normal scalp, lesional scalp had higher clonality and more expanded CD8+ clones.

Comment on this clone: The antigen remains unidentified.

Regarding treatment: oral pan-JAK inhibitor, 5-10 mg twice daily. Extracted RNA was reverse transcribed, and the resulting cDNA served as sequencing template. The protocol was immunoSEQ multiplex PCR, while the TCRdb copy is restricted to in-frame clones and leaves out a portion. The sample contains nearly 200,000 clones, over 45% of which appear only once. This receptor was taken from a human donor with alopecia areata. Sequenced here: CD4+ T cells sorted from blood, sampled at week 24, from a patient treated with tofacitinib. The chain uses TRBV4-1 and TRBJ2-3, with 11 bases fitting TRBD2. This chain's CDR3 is CASSQQLAGADTQYF. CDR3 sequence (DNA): TGCGCCAGCAGCCAACAACTAGCGGGGGCAGATACGCAGTATTTT.